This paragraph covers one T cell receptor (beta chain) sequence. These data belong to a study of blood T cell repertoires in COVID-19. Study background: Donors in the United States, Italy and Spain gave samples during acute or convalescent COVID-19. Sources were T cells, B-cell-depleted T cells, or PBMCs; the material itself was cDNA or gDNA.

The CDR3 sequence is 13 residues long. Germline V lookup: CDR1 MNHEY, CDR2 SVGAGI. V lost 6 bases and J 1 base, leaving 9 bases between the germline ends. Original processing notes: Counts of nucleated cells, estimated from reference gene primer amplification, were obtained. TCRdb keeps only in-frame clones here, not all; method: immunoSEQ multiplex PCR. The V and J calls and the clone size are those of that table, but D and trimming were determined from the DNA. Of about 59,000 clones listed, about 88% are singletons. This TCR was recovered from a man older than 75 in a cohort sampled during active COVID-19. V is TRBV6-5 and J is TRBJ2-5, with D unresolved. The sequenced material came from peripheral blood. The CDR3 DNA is TGTGCCAGCAGCTTCGCAGGCCAAGAGACCCAGTACTTC. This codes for CASSFAGQETQYF.